This T cell receptor beta chain was documented in a study of CD4 T cells in relation to SARS-CoV-2 and coronaviruses. Turning to the study itself: PBMCs were cultured with antigen for roughly nine days before TCR beta sequencing.

The table came from immunoSEQ multiplex PCR; TCRdb's copy has only in-frame clones and leaves some out. The data show about 36,000 clones, approximately 80% seen once. There are 12 residues in the CDR3. Germline lookup yields CDR1 SNHLY and CDR2 FYNNEI. With 11 bases removed from V and 1 base from J, the gap between germline ends came to 12 bases. Worth noting for this clone: Its matching antigen is unknown.

This TCR derives from an adult with COVID-19. The chain has TRBV2 and TRBJ2-7; D perhaps matches TRBD1 (6 bases). The material sequenced was naive CD4+ T cells from PBMCs, cultured in vitro. Indicated subset: naive CD4+ T cells isolated by negative enrichment. The CDR3 DNA is TGTGCCTCCAGGACAGTATCCTACGAGCAGTACTTC. Its protein product is CASRTVSYEQYF.